These 21 T cell receptor beta chains came from one sample sequenced in a study of blood T cell repertoires in COVID-19. Data came from immunoSEQ multiplex PCR; TCRdb stores just in-frame clones and leaves some out. The data show about 220,000 clones, almost 90% seen once. The sequenced sample was PBMCs or T cells enriched from blood (not recorded which). The receptors stem from a woman in her fifties or sixties with acute COVID-19.

The chain employs TRBV23-1 and TRBJ2-2, with 7 bases fitting TRBD1. TRBV23-1 is known as an ORF, though its function is uncertain. The J segment lost 0 bases and the V segment lost 4 bases, leaving 5 bases of the junction unmatched. The CDR3 length is 16 residues. CDR3 protein: CASSPPGQPNTGELFF. CDR3 nucleotides: TGCGCCAGCAGTCCCCCGGGACAGCCGAACACCGGGGAGCTGTTTTTT.

The chain links TRBV24-1 to TRBJ2-1, with 7 bases identical to TRBD2. Germline assignment: CDR1 KGHDR and CDR2 SFDVKD. This CDR3 spans 16 amino acids. Trimming cost V 1 base and J 4 bases; bases outside gene matches: 6. The CDR3 loop reads CATSDLRASGYNEQFF. In nucleotides, the CDR3 is TGTGCCACCAGTGATTTAAGGGCTAGCGGATACAATGAGCAGTTCTTC.

The V call is TRBV29-1, the J call TRBJ2-2, with D possibly TRBD1 on 6 matching bases. Germline-derived CDR1 and CDR2 are SQVTM and ANQGSEA. This CDR3 is built from 15 residues. The V gene lost 3 bases and the J gene lost 4 bases, with 15 bases spanning the gap. The CDR3 is CSVDCGTLLTGELFF. The CDR3 DNA is TGCAGCGTTGACTGTGGGACACTTCTCACCGGGGAGCTGTTTTTT.

CDR3 protein: CASSAQYGELFF. As DNA, the CDR3 is TGTGCCAGCAGTGCCCAGTACGGGGAGCTGTTTTTT. The J gene is TRBJ2-2, the V gene TRBV25-1; D unresolved. V lost 4 bases and J lost 7, with 7 bases in between. The CDR3 contains 12 residues. Germline loops: CDR1 MGHDK, CDR2 SYGVNS.

This rearrangement joins TRBV6-5 to TRBJ2-2; 7 nucleotides align to TRBD1. Losses at the gene ends were 5 bases for V and 6 bases for J; bases not matched to a gene: 6. Germline V gives CDR1 MNHEY, CDR2 SVGAGI. The length of the CDR3 is 14 residues. CDR3 nucleotide sequence: TGTGCCAGCAGTCGACAGGGTCGGCCCGGGGAGCTGTTTTTT. Translated: CASSRQGRPGELFF.

The count of this clone is one. The chain links TRBV29-1 to TRBJ2-2; 7 nucleotides line up with TRBD1. V trimming: 4 bases; J trimming: 6 bases; junction bases outside the gene matches: 5. CDR1 is SQVTM, CDR2 ANQGSEA, per germline. The CDR3 loop spans 13 amino acids. Here the CDR3 DNA reads TGCAGCGTTGCACAGGGGCCCGCCGGGGAGCTGTTTTTT. It codes for CSVAQGPAGELFF.

The rearrangement links TRBV19 to TRBJ1-3; D is possibly TRBD1 (5 bases). V was cut by 5 bases and J by 0 bases, with 8 bases left in between. CDR3 size: 14 residues. Germline CDR1 reads LNHDA; CDR2 reads SQIVND (reference sequence). The CDR3 region is CASSGGTSGNTIYF. As DNA, the CDR3 is TGTGCCAGTAGTGGCGGGACCTCTGGAAACACCATATATTTT.

V usage is TRBV27 and J usage is TRBJ2-4; no clear D. CDR1 is MNHEY, CDR2 SMNVEV, per germline (reference sequence). CDR3 length: 14 amino acids. V was shortened by 3 bases and J by 0 bases, with 6 bases between the two germline ends. The CDR3 loop is CASSFSGAKNIQYF. Written as DNA, the CDR3 is TGTGCCAGCAGTTTCTCCGGAGCCAAAAACATTCAGTACTTC.

This clone was picked up one time. The chain uses TRBV7-9 and TRBJ1-5; D remains unclear. The V and J ends lost 6 bases and 7 bases respectively, with 10 bases between them. Per germline, CDR1 SEHNR and CDR2 FQNEAQ (reference sequence). This CDR3 is 12 amino acids long. CDR3 coding DNA: TGTGCCAGCAGTTCCGCCGAGCAGCCCCAGCATTTT. It specifies CASSSAEQPQHF.

The J gene is TRBJ2-1, the V gene TRBV6-2 or TRBV6-3; 8 bases align to TRBD2. V lost 6 bases to trimming and J lost 6 bases; unmatched junction nucleotides: 19. This CDR3 has 18 residues. From germline, CDR1 is MNHEY and CDR2 SVGEGT. The CDR3 sequence is CASSPPLRTGLVFNEQFF. In DNA, the CDR3 is TGTGCCAGCAGCCCTCCCCTTCGCACGGGACTAGTGTTCAATGAGCAGTTCTTC.

The table lists this clone with a count of one. V gene TRBV5-1 combines with J gene TRBJ2-5; 7 positions match TRBD2. V lost 5 bases and J lost 7; bases outside the gene matches: 14. This CDR3 has 15 residues. CDR1 SGHRS and CDR2 YFSETQ come from the germline V gene. The CDR3 loop is CASSSQRAGVGTQYF. As DNA, the CDR3 is TGCGCCAGCAGTTCCCAAAGGGCGGGAGTGGGGACCCAGTACTTC. Full variable domain (outside the CDR3, taken from reference TRBV5-1 and TRBJ2-5): KAGVTQTPRYLIKTRGQQVTLSCSPISGHRSVSWYQQTPGQGLQFLFEYFSETQRNKGNFPGRFSGRQFSNSRSEMNVSTLELGDSALYLCASSSQRAGVGTQYFGPGTRLLVL.

The CDR3 DNA reads as TGTGCCAGCAGTACCGTGAGGGGGCCGTCCTATGGCTACACCTTC. Translated: CASSTVRGPSYGYTF. The chain uses TRBV6-5 and TRBJ1-2; 7 bases agree with TRBD1. The CDR3 is 15 amino acids. The V gene end was trimmed by 5 bases and the J gene end by 4 bases; junction bases not matched to a gene: 10. CDR1 is MNHEY and CDR2 is SVGAGI in the germline V gene.

V and J are TRBV3-1 (or the pseudogene TRBV3-2) and TRBJ2-7; TRBD2 agrees at 7 bases. This CDR3 region has 14 residues. The V gene end was trimmed by 4 bases and the J gene end by 6 bases; junction bases not matched to a gene: 9. Germline lookup yields CDR1 LGHDT and CDR2 YNNKEL (reference sequence). CDR3 residues: CASSRSGGPLEQYF. The CDR3 DNA reads as TGTGCCAGCAGCCGCTCGGGGGGTCCCCTCGAGCAGTACTTC.

This clone is a singleton in its sample. V usage is TRBV12-3 or TRBV12-4 and J usage is TRBJ2-1, with D perhaps TRBD1 (6 bases). The length of the CDR3 is 13 residues. Trimming left V 1 base short and J 9 bases short, with 10 bases between. CDR3 sequence (DNA): TGTGCCAGCAGTTTAGACAGGGTAGGTGAGCAGTTCTTC. Its translation: CASSLDRVGEQFF.

This clone occurred once. The chain links TRBV29-1 to TRBJ2-1; 10 nucleotides match TRBD2. The CDR3 sequence is 14 residues long. V dropped 7 bases and J dropped 0; count of bases not matched to a gene: 3. Germline CDR1 SQVTM, CDR2 ANQGSEA. The CDR3 protein is CSALAGVSYNEQFF. DNA of the CDR3: TGCAGCGCCCTAGCGGGAGTCTCCTACAATGAGCAGTTCTTC.

The rearrangement links TRBV9 to TRBJ2-3, with 8 bases fitting TRBD2. This CDR3 region has 15 residues. Germline trimming cut 6 bases from V and 6 bases from J; bases unmatched to any gene: 12. Germline lookup yields CDR1 SGDLS and CDR2 YYNGEE. The CDR3 protein is CASTLAGSPGDTQYF. The CDR3 bases are TGTGCCAGCACCTTAGCGGGATCGCCTGGGGATACGCAGTATTTT.

The chain has TRBV15 and TRBJ2-7; 14 positions match TRBD2. The germline gives CDR1 LNHNV, CDR2 YYDKDF (reference sequence). V lost 1 base, J lost 5 bases, and 7 bases stayed unmatched. The CDR3 sequence is 17 residues long. The CDR3 region has the DNA TGTGCCACCAGCAGAGTTGGGACTAGCGGGAGCCTCCACGAGCAGTACTTC. Residues: CATSRVGTSGSLHEQYF.

The J gene is TRBJ1-1, the V gene TRBV7-9; tentatively, D is TRBD1 (5 bases). This CDR3 contains 15 residues. Germline CDR1 reads SEHNR; CDR2 reads FQNEAQ (reference sequence). Trimming pared 2 bases from V and 2 bases from J, leaving 12 bases between. CDR3 sequence: CASSLQIGENTEAFF. CDR3 in DNA: TGTGCCAGCAGCTTACAGATAGGGGAAAACACTGAAGCTTTCTTT.

V is TRBV7-8 and J is TRBJ2-1; 8 bases match TRBD2. Germline V gives CDR1 SGHVS, CDR2 FQNEAQ. After removal of 6 bases from V and 0 bases from J, the junction contained 7 bases not matched to a gene. The CDR3 length is 16 residues. The CDR3 nucleotides read TGTGCCAGCAGAAAGGGCGGGGGGAGCTCCTACAATGAGCAGTTCTTC. It codes for CASRKGGGSSYNEQFF.

The rearrangement links TRBV5-1 to TRBJ1-2, with 7 bases fitting TRBD1. CDR1 and CDR2 from the germline V gene are SGHRS and YFSETQ. V lost 3 bases and J lost 3; bases outside the gene matches: 5. The CDR3 sequence is 14 residues long. The CDR3: CASSSLGQDYGYTF. For the CDR3, the DNA is TGCGCCAGCAGCTCTCTAGGACAGGACTATGGCTACACCTTC. Combining the CDR3 with reference TRBV5-1 and TRBJ1-2 gives the whole variable domain KAGVTQTPRYLIKTRGQQVTLSCSPISGHRSVSWYQQTPGQGLQFLFEYFSETQRNKGNFPGRFSGRQFSNSRSEMNVSTLELGDSALYLCASSSLGQDYGYTFGSGTRLTVV.

V usage is TRBV11-2 and J usage is TRBJ1-1; 7 bases fit TRBD1. After removal of 5 bases from V and 4 bases from J, the junction contained 7 bases not matched to a gene. The CDR3 totals 14 residues. Germline V lookup: CDR1 SGHAT, CDR2 FQNNGV. As DNA, the CDR3 is TGTGCCAGCAGCCGAAGACAGGGTATCACTGAAGCTTTCTTT. This gives the protein CASSRRQGITEAFF.